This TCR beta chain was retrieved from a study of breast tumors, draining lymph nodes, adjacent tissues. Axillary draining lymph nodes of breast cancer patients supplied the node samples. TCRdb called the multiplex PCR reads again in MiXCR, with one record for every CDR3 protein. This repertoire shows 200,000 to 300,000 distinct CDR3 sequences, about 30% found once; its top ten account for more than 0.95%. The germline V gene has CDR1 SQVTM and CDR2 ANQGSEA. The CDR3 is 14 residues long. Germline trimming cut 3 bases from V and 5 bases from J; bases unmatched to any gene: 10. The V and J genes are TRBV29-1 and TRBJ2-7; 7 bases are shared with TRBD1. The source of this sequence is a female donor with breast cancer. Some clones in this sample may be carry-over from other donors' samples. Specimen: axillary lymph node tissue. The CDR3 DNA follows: TGCAGCGTTGATGGAGGACAGGCTGTCCACGAGCAGTACTTC. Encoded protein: CSVDGGQAVHEQYF.